This is a list of T cell receptor beta chains from one sample in a study of regulatory T cells in long-lasting Graves disease. TCRdb recomputed calls from the multiplex PCR reads with MiXCR, one row per CDR3 protein. The table lists fewer than 650,000 distinct CDR3 sequences, roughly 15% of them singletons. The same sample was also used in a study of T cells in Graves' hyperthyroidism and ophthalmopathy.

This specimen was peripheral blood mononuclear cells (PBMCs), taken at new diagnosis, from a patient treated with antithyroid drugs. These receptors were collected from a woman in her twenties or thirties with Graves disease. Both conserved end residues are part of each CDR3. Fields, in order: J gene, clone size, V gene, D gene, CDR3 DNA, CDR3 protein. The D gene is left open where the match is weak. Rows may omit the clone size; those that give it use once, few, many or a size class.

>TRBJ2-7|many|TRBV6-1|-
TGTGCCAGCAGTCCCTCCCCGACTGGTGAGCAGTACTTC
CASSPSPTGEQYF
>TRBJ1-4|many|TRBV20-1|-
TGCAGTGCTAGAAGGACAGCGAATGAAAAACTGTTTTTT
CSARRTANEKLFF
>TRBJ2-1|-|TRBV5-4|TRBD1
TGTGCCAGCAGCTTGAAGGGGGCGGGCTCGAATGAGCAGTTCTTC
CASSLKGAGSNEQFF
>TRBJ1-2|many|TRBV28|TRBD1
TGTGCCAGCAGCACCCAGCCACAGGGGGCCAGGGGCTACACCTTC
CASSTQPQGARGYTF
>TRBJ1-2|few|TRBV7-3|-
TGTGCCAGCAGCCCAGCGAATGGGGACCTATATGGCTACACCTTC
CASSPANGDLYGYTF
>TRBJ1-2|-|TRBV6-1|-
TGTGCCAGCAGTAATGGGGTATGGTATGGCTACACCTTC
CASSNGVWYGYTF
>TRBJ2-3|few|TRBV20-1|TRBD2
TGCAGTGCACCTGGACTAGCGGGGGGCACAGATACGCAGTATTTT
CSAPGLAGGTDTQYF
>TRBJ1-2|few|TRBV19|-
TGTGCCAGTAGTCCTCCTCAGGGGAGGTATGGCTACACCTTC
CASSPPQGRYGYTF
>TRBJ1-1|few|TRBV30|-
TGTGCCTGGAGTCCCCCGATAATTGGAAACACTGAAGCTTTCTTT
CAWSPPIIGNTEAFF
>TRBJ2-7|many|TRBV12-3/TRBV12-4|TRBD1
TGTGCCAGCAGTTTTTTGGTGACAGGGGGAACCGAAACTTCGGGCGAGCAGTACTTC
CASSFLVTGGTETSGEQYF
>TRBJ1-6|many|TRBV28|-
TGTGCCATTCAATCAGGGGTCCCCAATTCACCCCTCCACTTT
CAIQSGVPNSPLHF
>TRBJ1-2|many|TRBV2|-
TGTGCCAGCAGTGAGGGCAGGGTTGCCTATGGCTACACCTTC
CASSEGRVAYGYTF
>TRBJ1-6|-|TRBV28|-
TGTGCCAGCACCCTGCGCCCCTTAAATTCACCCCTCCACTTT
CASTLRPLNSPLHF
>TRBJ1-1|many|TRBV5-1|-
TGCGCCAGCAGGGGACAAACGAAAGCTTTCTTT
CASRGQTKAFF
>TRBJ2-2|few|TRBV20-1|-
TGCAGTGCCACCCGGAGGCAACTGAACACCGGGGAGCTGTTTTTT
CSATRRQLNTGELFF
>TRBJ2-1|-|TRBV18|TRBD2
TGTGCCAGCTACGGGGGGGGTCACTATGAGCAGTTCTTC
CASYGGGHYEQFF